This record looks at one T cell receptor beta chain sequence and its context. This entry comes from a study of blood T cell repertoires in COVID-19. In the original processing: Reference gene primer amplification gave nucleated cell count estimates. TCRdb's copy holds only in-frame clones and misses some; the assay was immunoSEQ multiplex PCR. V and J calls plus clone size are reproduced from that table; the DNA served to infer D and trimming. This sample carries a few hundred thousand clones, 75% to 90% of them seen once, and the ten largest clones take less than 6%. Clinical histories supplied by participants themselves formed the basis of cohort assignment. CDR1 is LGHDT and CDR2 is YNNKEL in the germline V gene (reference sequence). The CDR3 covers 16 residues. The J segment lost 4 bases and the V segment lost 1 base, leaving 5 bases of the junction unmatched.

Sequenced: PBMCs or T cells enriched from blood (not recorded which). The source is a woman in her 50s who had recovered from COVID-19. The chain couples TRBV3-1 (or the pseudogene TRBV3-2) to TRBJ2-1; TRBD2 matches 9 bases. CDR3 coding DNA: TGTGCCAGCAGCCAAGCCCTAGCGGGGTTTTACAATGAGCAGTTCTTC. Protein product: CASSQALAGFYNEQFF.